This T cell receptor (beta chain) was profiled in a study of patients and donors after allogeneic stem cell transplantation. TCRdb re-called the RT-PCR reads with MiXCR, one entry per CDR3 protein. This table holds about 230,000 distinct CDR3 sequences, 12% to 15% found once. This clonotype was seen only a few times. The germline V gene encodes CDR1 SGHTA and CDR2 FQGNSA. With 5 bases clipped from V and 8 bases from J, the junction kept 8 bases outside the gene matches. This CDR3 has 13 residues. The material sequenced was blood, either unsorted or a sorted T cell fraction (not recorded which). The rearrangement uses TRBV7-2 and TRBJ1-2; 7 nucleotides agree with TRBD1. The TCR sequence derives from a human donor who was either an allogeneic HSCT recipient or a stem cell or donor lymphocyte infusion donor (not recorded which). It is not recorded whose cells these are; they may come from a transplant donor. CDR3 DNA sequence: TGTGCCAGCAGCAAGGGGACAGCCGGGGGCTACACCTTC. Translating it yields CASSKGTAGGYTF.